The clone carrying this T cell receptor beta chain was counted many times. TCRdb recomputed calls from the PCR reads with MiXCR, one row per CDR3 protein. The table includes hundreds of thousands of distinct CDR3 sequences, less than 20% detected once. This record belongs to a study of molecular identifiers for immune sequencing clone quantification. Germline V gene lookup returns CDR1 SQVTM and CDR2 ANQGSEA. With 4 bases removed from V and 7 bases from J, the gap between germline ends came to 22 bases. CDR3 length equals 15 residues. The TCR was taken from a human donor in good health. Some libraries in this study had Jurkat cell RNA spiked in. Sample: naive CD8+ T cells from blood, with Jurkat cell RNA spiked in. Subset in this sample: FACS-sorted CD8+CD4-CCR7+CD45RA+ naive T cells. This sequence joins TRBV29-1 and TRBJ1-1; D gene unclear. The CDR3 spells CSVVKMGNGMGEAFF. CDR3 sequence (DNA): TGCAGCGTTGTAAAGATGGGGAACGGGATGGGTGAAGCTTTCTTT.